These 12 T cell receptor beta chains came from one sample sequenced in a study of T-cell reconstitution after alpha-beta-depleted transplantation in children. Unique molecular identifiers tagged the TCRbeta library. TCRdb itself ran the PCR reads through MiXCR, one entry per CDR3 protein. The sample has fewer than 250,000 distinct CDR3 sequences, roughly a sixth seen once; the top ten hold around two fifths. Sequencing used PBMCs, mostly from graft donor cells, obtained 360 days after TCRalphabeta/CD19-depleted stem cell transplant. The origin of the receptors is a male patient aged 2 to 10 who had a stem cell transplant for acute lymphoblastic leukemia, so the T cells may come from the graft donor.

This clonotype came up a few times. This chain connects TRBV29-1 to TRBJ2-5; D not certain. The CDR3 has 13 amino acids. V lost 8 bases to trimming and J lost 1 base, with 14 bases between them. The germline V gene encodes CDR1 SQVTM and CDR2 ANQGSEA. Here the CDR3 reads CSTSPVGQETQYF. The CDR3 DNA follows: TGCAGCACTTCCCCCGTGGGCCAAGAGACCCAGTACTTC. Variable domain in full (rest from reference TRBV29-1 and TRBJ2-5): SAVISQKPSRDICQRGTSLTIQCQVDSQVTMMFWYRQQPGQSLTLIATANQGSEATYESGFVIDKFPISRPNLTFSTLTVSNMSPEDSSIYLCSTSPVGQETQYFGPGTRLLVL.

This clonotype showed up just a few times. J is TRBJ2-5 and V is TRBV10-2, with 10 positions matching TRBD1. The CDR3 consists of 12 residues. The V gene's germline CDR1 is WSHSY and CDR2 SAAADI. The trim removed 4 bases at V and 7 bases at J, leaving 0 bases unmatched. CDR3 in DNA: TGCGCCAGCAGTGGACAGGGGGCGACCCAGTACTTC. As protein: CASSGQGATQYF.

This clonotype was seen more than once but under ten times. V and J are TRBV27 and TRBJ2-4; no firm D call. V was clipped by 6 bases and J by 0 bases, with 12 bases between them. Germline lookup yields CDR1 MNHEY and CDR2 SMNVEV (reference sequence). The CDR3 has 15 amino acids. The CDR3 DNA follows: TGTGCCAGCAGCTTCGTTGGAATAGCCAAAAACATTCAGTACTTC. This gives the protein CASSFVGIAKNIQYF.

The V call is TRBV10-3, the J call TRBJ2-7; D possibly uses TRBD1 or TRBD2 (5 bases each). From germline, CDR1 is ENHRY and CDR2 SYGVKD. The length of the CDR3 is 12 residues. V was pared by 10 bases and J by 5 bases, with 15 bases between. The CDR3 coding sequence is TGTGCCACCATGGACGGGGCCCACGAGCAGTACTTC. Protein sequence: CATMDGAHEQYF.

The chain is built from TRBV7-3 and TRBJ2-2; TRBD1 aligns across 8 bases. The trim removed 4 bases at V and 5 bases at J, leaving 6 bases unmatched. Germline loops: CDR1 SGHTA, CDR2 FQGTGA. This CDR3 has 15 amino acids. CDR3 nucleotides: TGTGCCAGCAGCTCGCAGGGGGCTGGTACCGGGGAGCTGTTTTTT. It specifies CASSSQGAGTGELFF.

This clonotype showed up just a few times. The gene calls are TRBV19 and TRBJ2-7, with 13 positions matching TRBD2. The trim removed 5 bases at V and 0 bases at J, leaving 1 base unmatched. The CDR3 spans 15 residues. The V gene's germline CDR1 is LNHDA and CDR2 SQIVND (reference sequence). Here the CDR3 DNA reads TGTGCCAGTAGTGGACTAGCGGGGGCCTCCTACGAGCAGTACTTC. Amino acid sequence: CASSGLAGASYEQYF.

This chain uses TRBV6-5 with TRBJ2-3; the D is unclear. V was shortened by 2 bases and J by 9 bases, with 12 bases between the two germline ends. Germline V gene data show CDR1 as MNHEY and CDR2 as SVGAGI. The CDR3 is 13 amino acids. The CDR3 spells CASSYTDPGTQYF. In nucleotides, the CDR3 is TGTGCCAGCAGTTACACCGACCCCGGGACGCAGTATTTT.

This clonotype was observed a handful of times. DNA for the CDR3: TGTGCCAGCAGCCAGGGGATACTCCAAGAGACCCAGTACTTC. It codes for CASSQGILQETQYF. The rearrangement links TRBV3-1 to TRBJ2-5; unclear D gene. CDR3 size: 14 residues. The germline V gene encodes CDR1 LGHDT and CDR2 YNNKEL (reference sequence). The ends were cut back, 3 bases at V and 1 base at J, with 9 bases in the middle.

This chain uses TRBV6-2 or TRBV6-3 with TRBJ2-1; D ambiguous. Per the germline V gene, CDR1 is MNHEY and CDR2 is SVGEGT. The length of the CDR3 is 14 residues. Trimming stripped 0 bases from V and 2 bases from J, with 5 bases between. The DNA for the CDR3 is TGTGCCAGCAGTTACTCCGAAGCCTACAATGAGCAGTTCTTC. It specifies CASSYSEAYNEQFF.

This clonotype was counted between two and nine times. CDR3 nucleotides: TGTGCCAGCAGCGATCCTAACTATGGCTACACCTTC. It is translated as CASSDPNYGYTF. The J gene is TRBJ1-2, the V gene TRBV6-2 or TRBV6-3, with no clear D. The CDR3 consists of 12 residues. The V gene lost 6 bases and the J gene lost 0 bases, with 5 bases spanning the gap. CDR1 MNHEY and CDR2 SVGEGT come from the germline V gene.

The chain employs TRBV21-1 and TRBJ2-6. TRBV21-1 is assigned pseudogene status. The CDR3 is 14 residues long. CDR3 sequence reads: CASSTLSGANVLTF. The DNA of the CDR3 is TGTGCCAGCAGCACTCTATCTGGGGCCAACGTCCTGACTTTC.

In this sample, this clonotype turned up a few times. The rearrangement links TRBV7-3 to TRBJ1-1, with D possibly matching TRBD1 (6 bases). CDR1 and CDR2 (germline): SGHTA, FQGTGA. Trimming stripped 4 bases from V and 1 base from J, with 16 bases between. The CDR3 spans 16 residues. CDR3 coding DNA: TGTGCCAGCAGCTCCCAATTAAGGGGGAGGAACACTGAAGCTTTCTTT. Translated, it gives CASSSQLRGRNTEAFF.